Below are 20 T cell receptor beta chains sequenced from a single sample in a study of OX40 agonist ivuxolimab in advanced cancers. Libraries were prepared by immunoSEQ multiplex PCR; TCRdb keeps only in-frame clonotypes and omits some of them. The sample records tens of thousands of clones, approximately 80% being singletons. Material: CD4+ or CD8+ T cells sorted from blood, obtained in a trial of the OX40 agonist ivuxolimab. The receptors derive from an adult with an advanced solid tumor such as melanoma, head and neck, liver or kidney cancer.

This clone was seen only once. The chain is built from TRBV7-2 and TRBJ2-5; TRBD2 is a possible D gene (6 bases). The assigned J gene may be wrong: the sequence end matches TRBJ2-7 better. Per germline, CDR1 SGHTA and CDR2 FQGNSA. The CDR3 length is 16 residues. CDR3 DNA: TGTGCCAGCAGCTTAGATTTAGCGGTGAGTTCCTACGAGCAGTACTTC. This sequence encodes CASSLDLAVSSYEQYF.

The chain combines TRBV28 with TRBJ2-7; 11 bases match TRBD2. Germline V gives CDR1 MDHEN, CDR2 SYDVKM. The trim removed 6 bases at V and 2 bases at J, leaving 6 bases unmatched. CDR3 size: 15 residues. The CDR3 coding sequence is TGTGCCAGCAGCCCGGGACTAGCGGAAACCTACGAGCAGTACTTC. The encoded protein is CASSPGLAETYEQYF.

The V and J genes are TRBV28 and TRBJ2-7, with 7 bases matching TRBD1. There are 18 residues in the CDR3. V lost 5 bases, J lost 1 base, and 17 bases stayed unmatched. Germline lookup yields CDR1 MDHEN and CDR2 SYDVKM. The CDR3 sequence is CASSPPMGQFLQSYEQYF. CDR3 sequence (DNA): TGTGCCAGCAGTCCCCCGATGGGACAGTTTCTACAATCCTACGAGCAGTACTTC.

In this sample, this clone turned up once. The V and J genes are TRBV5-4 and TRBJ2-1, with a tentative D call TRBD1 (6 bases). Trimming pared 0 bases from V and 9 bases from J, leaving 19 bases between. The germline V gene has CDR1 SGHNT and CDR2 YYREEE (reference sequence). The CDR3 is 16 amino acids. This CDR3 reads CASSLAAGVLNGEQFF. For the CDR3, the DNA is TGTGCCAGCAGCTTGGCCGCAGGGGTTTTGAATGGTGAGCAGTTCTTC.

Regarding this clone: The junction departs from germline at one end; a sequencing error may be responsible. The CDR3 nucleotides are TGTGCCAGCAGCCCCAGGAACGCCGGGGAGCTGTTTTTT. It yields the protein CASSPRNAGELFF. The V and J genes are TRBV5-8 and TRBJ2-2; D remains ambiguous. In germline, CDR1 is SGHTS, CDR2 YDEGEE. The CDR3 is made up of 13 amino acids.

V usage is TRBV2 and J usage is TRBJ1-2, with D unresolved. The CDR3 covers 13 residues. The V end lost 1 base, the J end lost 8 bases, and 11 bases lay between the germline ends. CDR1 and CDR2 (germline): SNHLY, FYNNEI. CDR3 residues: CASSEGRSRGYTF. As DNA, the CDR3 is TGTGCCAGCAGTGAAGGCCGCTCCCGGGGCTACACCTTC.

The gene calls are TRBV15 and TRBJ1-1; 7 nucleotides match TRBD1. Germline CDR1 reads LNHNV; CDR2 reads YYDKDF (reference sequence). The CDR3 extends over 13 amino acids. V was pared by 4 bases and J by 6 bases, with 5 bases of the junction left unmatched. CDR3 DNA: TGTGCCACCAGCACCTACAGGGGACCTGAAGCTTTCTTT. This sequence encodes CATSTYRGPEAFF.

The chain's CDR3 is CATAREVYEQYF. The CDR3, as DNA: TGTGCCACCGCGCGGGAGGTCTACGAGCAGTACTTC. The V call is TRBV10-3, the J call TRBJ2-7; 8 bases match TRBD2. With 10 bases clipped from V and 3 bases from J, the junction kept 5 bases outside the gene matches. The CDR3 is made up of 12 amino acids. Per the germline V gene, CDR1 is ENHRY and CDR2 is SYGVKD.

V is TRBV14 and J is TRBJ2-7; 13 bases are a match to TRBD2. The trim removed 4 bases at V and 6 bases at J, leaving 18 bases unmatched. The germline V gene has CDR1 SGHDN and CDR2 FVKESK. The CDR3 extends over 19 amino acids. As DNA, the CDR3 is TGTGCCAGCAGCCGGAAGACAGGGGCACTAGCGGGAGGGAGGTCCGAGCAGTACTTC. This encodes CASSRKTGALAGGRSEQYF.

The chain carries TRBV6-4 and TRBJ2-1; 8 positions match TRBD2. Trimming at V came to 0 bases and at J to 14 bases, leaving 6 bases not matched to a gene. The CDR3 spans 13 residues. Germline V gene sequence: CDR1 MRHNA, CDR2 SNTAGT. The DNA of the CDR3 is TGTGCCAGCAGTGACTCCCCCTCCGGGAGGGAGTTCTTC. It encodes CASSDSPSGREFF.

The chain is built from TRBV12-5 and TRBJ1-1; D uncertain. The CDR3 runs 13 residues. Germline CDR1 is LGHNT and CDR2 is FRNRAP. With 5 bases removed from V and 4 bases from J, the gap between germline ends came to 11 bases. The CDR3 sequence: CASGLDVGTEAFF. In DNA, the CDR3 is TGTGCTAGTGGTCTGGACGTAGGCACTGAAGCTTTCTTT. Filled out from reference TRBV12-5 and TRBJ1-1, the complete variable domain reads DARVTQTPRHKVTEMGQEVTMRCQPILGHNTVFWYRQTMMQGLELLAYFRNRAPLDDSGMPKDRFSAEMPDATLATLKIQPSEPRDSAVYFCASGLDVGTEAFFGQGTRLTVV.

This sequence joins TRBV5-1 and TRBJ2-3; 9 bases are shared with TRBD1. The CDR3 has 14 amino acids. J lost 4 bases, V lost 0 bases, and 0 bases had no gene match. The V gene's germline CDR1 is SGHRS and CDR2 YFSETQ. This chain's CDR3 is CASSLGQGADTQYF. CDR3 in DNA: TGCGCCAGCAGCTTGGGACAGGGGGCAGATACGCAGTATTTT.

The gene calls are TRBV2 and TRBJ2-5; D unresolved. Matching the DNA end better, TRBJ2-7 makes the J call doubtful. This CDR3 comprises 14 residues. Germline V CDR1 and CDR2: SNHLY, FYNNEI. The CDR3: CASSESKLVYEQYF. CDR3 nucleotide sequence: TGTGCCAGCAGTGAATCGAAATTGGTCTACGAGCAGTACTTC.

The V gene is TRBV6-6, the J gene TRBJ1-2, with 7 bases fitting TRBD1. Germline values: CDR1 MNHNY, CDR2 SVGAGI (reference sequence). The CDR3 length is 14 residues. The V segment lost 3 bases and the J segment 4 bases; nucleotides outside the gene matches: 5. This chain's CDR3 is CASSYSGGIYGYTF. The CDR3 DNA reads as TGTGCCAGCAGTTATTCAGGGGGAATCTATGGCTACACCTTC.

A single count supports this clone. This sample also contains other DNA sequences that code for the same CDR3. The V gene is TRBV5-1, the J gene TRBJ2-5, with 7 bases identical to TRBD2. Per germline, CDR1 SGHRS and CDR2 YFSETQ. This CDR3 has 16 amino acids. V was clipped by 0 bases and J by 5 bases; unmatched bases: 10. This chain's CDR3 is CASSLGLAAFQETQYF. For the CDR3, the DNA is TGCGCCAGCAGCTTGGGGCTAGCGGCCTTCCAGGAGACCCAGTACTTC.

This clone was seen more than once but under ten times. The V call is TRBV4-1, the J call TRBJ2-2; possible D gene TRBD1, 5 bases. With 5 bases removed from V and 6 bases from J, the gap between germline ends came to 10 bases. CDR3 length equals 13 residues. Germline lookup yields CDR1 MGHRA and CDR2 YSYEKL. DNA for the CDR3: TGCGCCAGCAGCTCTCGACAGTCCGGGGAGCTGTTTTTT. Translated: CASSSRQSGELFF.

The chain recombines TRBV4-1 with TRBJ1-1; tentative D call: TRBD1 (5 bases). CDR3 length: 11 amino acids. The germline V and J ends were trimmed by 4 bases and 13 bases, with 13 bases remaining between them. Per germline, CDR1 MGHRA and CDR2 YSYEKL. The CDR3 nucleotides read TGCGCCAGCAGCCCAGGGCTCCGGTTTTTCTTT. Its protein is CASSPGLRFFF.

This chain connects TRBV28 to TRBJ2-4, with D possibly being TRBD1 (5 bases). The CDR3 is 17 residues long. In germline, CDR1 is MDHEN, CDR2 SYDVKM. V dropped 5 bases and J dropped 0 bases, with 17 bases sitting between them. The CDR3 is CASSALRVAIAKNIQYF. The CDR3 bases are TGTGCCAGCAGTGCACTCAGGGTCGCTATAGCCAAAAACATTCAGTACTTC.

V is TRBV4-3 and J is TRBJ2-7, with TRBD2 matching over 14 bases. V lost 0 bases and J lost 9; bases outside the gene matches: 16. The CDR3 is 19 amino acids. Germline loops: CDR1 LGHNA, CDR2 YSLEER. CDR3 DNA: TGCGCCAGCAGCCAAGAACTCCGGACTAGCGGGAGGCTCCTGGTGCGGCAGTACTTC. Its protein is CASSQELRTSGRLLVRQYF.

This chain connects TRBV9 to TRBJ2-1; D might be TRBD2 (6 bases). The CDR3 spans 15 residues. The germline V gene has CDR1 SGDLS and CDR2 YYNGEE. Trimming removed 1 base from V and 4 bases from J, with 12 bases in between. The chain's CDR3 is CASSVTGTQYNEQFF. CDR3 nucleotides: TGTGCCAGCAGCGTAACCGGGACTCAGTACAATGAGCAGTTCTTC.